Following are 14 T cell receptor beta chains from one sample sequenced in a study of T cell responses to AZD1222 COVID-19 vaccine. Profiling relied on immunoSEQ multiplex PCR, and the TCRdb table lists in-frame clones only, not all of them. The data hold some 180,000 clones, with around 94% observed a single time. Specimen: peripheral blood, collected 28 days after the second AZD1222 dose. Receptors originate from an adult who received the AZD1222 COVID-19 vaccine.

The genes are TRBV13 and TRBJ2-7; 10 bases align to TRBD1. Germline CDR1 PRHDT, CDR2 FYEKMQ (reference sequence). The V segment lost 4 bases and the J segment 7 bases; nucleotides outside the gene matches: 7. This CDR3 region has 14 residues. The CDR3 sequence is CASSYRDRGREQYF. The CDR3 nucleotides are TGTGCCAGCAGCTACCGGGACAGGGGTCGTGAGCAGTACTTC.

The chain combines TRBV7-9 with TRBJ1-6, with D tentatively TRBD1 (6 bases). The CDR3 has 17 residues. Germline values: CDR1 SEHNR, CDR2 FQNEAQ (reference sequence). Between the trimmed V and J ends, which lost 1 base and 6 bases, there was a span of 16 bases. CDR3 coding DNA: TGTGCCAGCAGCTTAGGGACAGCTCGAGGGTCTAATTCACCCCTCCACTTT. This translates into CASSLGTARGSNSPLHF.

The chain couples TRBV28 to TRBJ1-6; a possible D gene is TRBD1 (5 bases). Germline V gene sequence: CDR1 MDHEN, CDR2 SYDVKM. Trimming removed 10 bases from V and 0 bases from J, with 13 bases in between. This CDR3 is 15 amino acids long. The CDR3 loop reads CATNHRSSYNSPLHF. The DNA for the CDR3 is TGTGCCACCAATCACAGGAGCTCCTATAATTCACCCCTCCACTTT.

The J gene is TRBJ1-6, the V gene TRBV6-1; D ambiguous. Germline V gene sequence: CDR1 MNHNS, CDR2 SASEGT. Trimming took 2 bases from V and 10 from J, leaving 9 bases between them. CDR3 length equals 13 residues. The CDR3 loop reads CASSETHRSPLHF. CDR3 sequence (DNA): TGTGCCAGCAGTGAAACTCATCGGTCACCCCTCCACTTT.

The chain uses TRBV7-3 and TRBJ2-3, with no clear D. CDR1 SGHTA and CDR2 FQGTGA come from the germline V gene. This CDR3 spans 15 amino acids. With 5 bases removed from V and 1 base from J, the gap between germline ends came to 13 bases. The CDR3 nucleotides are TGTGCCAGCAGCGCGATTGTAAGCCGCACAGATACGCAGTATTTT. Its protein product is CASSAIVSRTDTQYF. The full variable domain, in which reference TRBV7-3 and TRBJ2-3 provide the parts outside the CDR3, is GAGVSQTPSNKVTEKGKYVELRCDPISGHTALYWYRQSLGQGPEFLIYFQGTGAADDSGLPNDRFFAVRPEGSVSTLKIQRTERGDSAVYLCASSAIVSRTDTQYFGPGTRLTVL.

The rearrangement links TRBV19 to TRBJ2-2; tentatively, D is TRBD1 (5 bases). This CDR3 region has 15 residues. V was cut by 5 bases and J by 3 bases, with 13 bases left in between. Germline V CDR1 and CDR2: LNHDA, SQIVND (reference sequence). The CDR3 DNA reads TGTGCCAGTAGTCCCGACAGAGAGTACACCGGGGAGCTGTTTTTT. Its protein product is CASSPDREYTGELFF.

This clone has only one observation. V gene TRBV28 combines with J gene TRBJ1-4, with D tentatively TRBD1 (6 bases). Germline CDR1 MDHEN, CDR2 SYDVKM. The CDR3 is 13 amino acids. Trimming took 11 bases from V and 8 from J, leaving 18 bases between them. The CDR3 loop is CAGGPGGGEKLFF. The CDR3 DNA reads TGTGCCGGCGGACCCGGGGGCGGGGAAAAACTGTTTTTT.

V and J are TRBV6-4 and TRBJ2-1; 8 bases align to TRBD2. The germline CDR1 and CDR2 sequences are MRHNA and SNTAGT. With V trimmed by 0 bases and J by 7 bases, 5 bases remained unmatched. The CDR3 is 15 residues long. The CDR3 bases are TGTGCCAGCAGTGACTCTGCGGGGGGAACAAATGAGCAGTTCTTC. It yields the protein CASSDSAGGTNEQFF.

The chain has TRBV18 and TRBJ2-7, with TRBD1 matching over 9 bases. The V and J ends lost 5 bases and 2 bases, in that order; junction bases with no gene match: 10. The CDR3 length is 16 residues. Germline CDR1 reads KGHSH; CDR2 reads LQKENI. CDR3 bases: TGTGCCAGCTCAGAACCGGGACAGGGTAGGACCTACGAGCAGTACTTC. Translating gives CASSEPGQGRTYEQYF. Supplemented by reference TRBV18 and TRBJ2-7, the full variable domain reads NAGVMQNPRHLVRRRGQEARLRCSPMKGHSHVYWYRQLPEEGLKFMVYLQKENIIDESGMPKERFSAEFPKEGPSILRIQQVVRGDSAAYFCASSEPGQGRTYEQYFGPGTRLTVT.

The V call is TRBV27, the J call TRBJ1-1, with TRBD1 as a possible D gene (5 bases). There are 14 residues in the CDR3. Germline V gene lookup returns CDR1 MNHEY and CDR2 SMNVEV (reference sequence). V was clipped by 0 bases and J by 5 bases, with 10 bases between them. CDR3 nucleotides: TGTGCCAGCAGTTTATCCGGGACGGGAACTGAAGCTTTCTTT. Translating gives CASSLSGTGTEAFF.

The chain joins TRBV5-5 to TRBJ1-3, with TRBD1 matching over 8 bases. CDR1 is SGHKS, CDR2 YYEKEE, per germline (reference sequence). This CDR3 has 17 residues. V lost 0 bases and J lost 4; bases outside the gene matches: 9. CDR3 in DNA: TGTGCCAGCAGCTTGGCCCCGCAGGGGGCGTCGGGAAACACCATATATTTT. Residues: CASSLAPQGASGNTIYF.

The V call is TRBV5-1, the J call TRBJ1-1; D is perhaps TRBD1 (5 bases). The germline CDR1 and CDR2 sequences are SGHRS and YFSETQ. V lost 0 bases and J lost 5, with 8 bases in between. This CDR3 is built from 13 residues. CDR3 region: CASSLGPGTEAFF. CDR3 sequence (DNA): TGCGCCAGCAGCTTGGGTCCAGGGACTGAAGCTTTCTTT.

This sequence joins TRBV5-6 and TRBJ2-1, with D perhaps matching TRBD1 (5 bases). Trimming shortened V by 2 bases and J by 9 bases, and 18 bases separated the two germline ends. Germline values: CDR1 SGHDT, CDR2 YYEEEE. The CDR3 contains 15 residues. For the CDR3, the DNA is TGTGCCAGCAGCTTTCGCCAATCAGGGCGCGGTGAGCAGTTCTTC. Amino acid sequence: CASSFRQSGRGEQFF.

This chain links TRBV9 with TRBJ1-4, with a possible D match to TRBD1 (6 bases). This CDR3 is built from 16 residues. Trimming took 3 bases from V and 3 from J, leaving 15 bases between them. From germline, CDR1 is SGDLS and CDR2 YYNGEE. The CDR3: CASSGRGGLANEKLFF. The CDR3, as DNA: TGTGCCAGCAGCGGTAGAGGGGGTCTGGCTAATGAAAAACTGTTTTTT.